These 9 T cell receptor beta chains originate from one sample sequenced in a study of blood T cell repertoires in COVID-19. The data were produced by immunoSEQ multiplex PCR, yet TCRdb's version contains in-frame clones alone and is incomplete. This sample has fewer than 200,000 clones, with almost 85% found just once. Material for sequencing was peripheral blood. These receptors were collected from a man aged 35 to 55 who had recovered from COVID-19.

A single count supports this clone. The chain couples TRBV2 to TRBJ2-4, with 8 bases lining up with TRBD1. The length of the CDR3 is 15 residues. From germline, CDR1 is SNHLY and CDR2 FYNNEI. V trimming: 4 bases; J trimming: 3 bases; junction bases outside the gene matches: 5. The CDR3 DNA sequence: TGTGCCAGCAGTGGTCCACAGGGGGGCAAAAACATTCAGTACTTC. Translation: CASSGPQGGKNIQYF.

This chain links TRBV6-5 with TRBJ2-2; the D gene is possibly TRBD2 (5 bases). Germline V gene sequence: CDR1 MNHEY, CDR2 SVGAGI. Trimming shortened V by 6 bases and J by 1 base, and 12 bases separated the two germline ends. This CDR3 is built from 15 residues. CDR3 amino acids: CASRVLGLNTGELFF. CDR3 coding DNA: TGTGCCAGCAGGGTTTTAGGACTGAACACCGGGGAGCTGTTTTTT.

The V and J genes are TRBV5-4 and TRBJ1-2; D is unresolved. This CDR3 comprises 13 residues. CDR1 and CDR2 from the germline V gene are SGHNT and YYREEE (reference sequence). Trimming took off 1 base at V and 8 bases at J, with 12 bases between the two ends. CDR3 sequence: CASSLSVQRGYTF. CDR3 DNA: TGTGCCAGCAGCTTGTCGGTGCAGCGGGGCTACACCTTC.

The chain carries TRBV7-3 and TRBJ2-5, with 8 bases matching TRBD1. The CDR3 extends over 13 amino acids. Germline loops: CDR1 SGHTA, CDR2 FQGTGA. J lost 7 bases, V lost 4 bases, and 5 bases had no gene match. Here the CDR3 DNA reads TGTGCCAGCAGCTGGGACAGGACGCGGACCCAGTACTTC. This sequence encodes CASSWDRTRTQYF.

The gene calls are TRBV6-2 or TRBV6-3 and TRBJ2-7; D gene unclear. The V gene's germline CDR1 is MNHEY and CDR2 SVGEGT. This CDR3 spans 12 amino acids. V was cut by 0 bases and J by 4 bases, with 4 bases left in between. In nucleotides, the CDR3 is TGTGCCAGCAGTTACTCGAGTTACGAGCAGTACTTC. It encodes CASSYSSYEQYF.

This clone showed up just once. V gene TRBV6-5 combines with J gene TRBJ1-4, with TRBD1 matching over 9 bases. The V and J ends lost 10 bases and 8 bases, in that order; junction bases with no gene match: 8. This CDR3 is built from 13 residues. Germline lookup yields CDR1 MNHEY and CDR2 SVGAGI. The CDR3 region is CAIEGTGNEKLFF. The CDR3 DNA sequence: TGTGCCATTGAGGGGACAGGGAACGAAAAACTGTTTTTT.

The chain uses TRBV9 and TRBJ2-5, with 9 bases that match TRBD2. V was pared by 0 bases and J by 4 bases, with 4 bases of the junction left unmatched. Looked up from germline, CDR1 is SGDLS and CDR2 is YYNGEE. This CDR3 has 15 residues. Here the CDR3 reads CASSVAAGGRETQYF. CDR3 nucleotide sequence: TGTGCCAGCAGCGTAGCAGCGGGGGGTCGAGAGACCCAGTACTTC.

The chain couples TRBV2 to TRBJ2-2, with 12 positions matching TRBD2. This CDR3 region has 20 residues. Trimming at V came to 5 bases and at J to 1 base, leaving 14 bases not matched to a gene. CDR1 and CDR2 (germline): SNHLY, FYNNEI. The CDR3, as DNA: TGTGCCAGCAGTAGACCTACCACCTTACTAGCGGGGGGGAACACCGGGGAGCTGTTTTTT. Translating it yields CASSRPTTLLAGGNTGELFF.

The rearrangement joins TRBV3-1 (or the pseudogene TRBV3-2) to TRBJ2-7, with 13 bases lining up with TRBD2. Germline V gene lookup returns CDR1 LGHDT and CDR2 YNNKEL (reference sequence). Germline trimming cut 6 bases from V and 4 bases from J; bases unmatched to any gene: 3. CDR3 length equals 14 residues. CDR3 loop: CASRRGLAGYEQYF. The CDR3 DNA follows: TGTGCCAGCAGACGGGGACTAGCGGGATACGAGCAGTACTTC.